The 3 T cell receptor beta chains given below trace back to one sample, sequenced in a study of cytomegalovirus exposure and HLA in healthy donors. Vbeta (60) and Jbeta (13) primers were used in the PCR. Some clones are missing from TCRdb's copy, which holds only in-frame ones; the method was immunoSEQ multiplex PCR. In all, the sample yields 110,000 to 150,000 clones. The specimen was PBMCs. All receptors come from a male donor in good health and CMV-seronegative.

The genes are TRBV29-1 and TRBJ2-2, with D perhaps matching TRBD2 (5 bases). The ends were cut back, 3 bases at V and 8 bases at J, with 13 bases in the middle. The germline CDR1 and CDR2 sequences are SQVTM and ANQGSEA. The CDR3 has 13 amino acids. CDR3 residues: CSVDPGFTGELFF. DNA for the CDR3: TGCAGCGTTGATCCGGGGTTCACGGGGGAGCTGTTTTTT.

The CDR3 here is CASGEFGAGLSPLHF. The CDR3 DNA reads TGTGCCAGCGGTGAGTTCGGAGCCGGACTTTCACCCCTCCACTTT. The V gene is TRBV7-3, the J gene TRBJ1-6; unclear D gene. The V end lost 8 bases, the J end lost 9 bases, and 20 bases lay between the germline ends. The length of the CDR3 is 15 residues. From germline, CDR1 is SGHTA and CDR2 FQGTGA.

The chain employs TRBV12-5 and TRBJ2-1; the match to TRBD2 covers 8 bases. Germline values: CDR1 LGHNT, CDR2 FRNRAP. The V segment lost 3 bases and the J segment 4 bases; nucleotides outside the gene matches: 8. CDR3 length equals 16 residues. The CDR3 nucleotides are TGTGCTAGTGGTTTCTTCGGGGGGGCGAAATACAATGAGCAGTTCTTC. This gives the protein CASGFFGGAKYNEQFF.